The rows below give T cell receptor beta chains drawn from one sample of a study of blood T cells in healthy people across ages. MiXCR, run by TCRdb on the 5' RACE reads, gives a single entry per CDR3 protein. This table holds roughly 1.5 million distinct CDR3 sequences, 42% found once. Sequencing was carried out using blood. These receptors all stem from a woman aged 18 to 35 in good health. CDR3s include the opening cysteine and the closing phenylalanine or tryptophan. Fields, in order: J gene, clone size, V gene, D gene, CDR3 protein, CDR3 DNA. D genes are given only for firm matches. Expanded clones are given a class, and other clones once, few, many or no size at all.

J: TRBJ2-1
size: few
V: TRBV6-1
D: .
CDR3: CATIPRGEYNEQFF
DNA: TGTGCCACCATTCCCCGGGGCGAGTACAATGAGCAGTTCTTC

J: TRBJ1-2
size: .
V: TRBV7-2
D: TRBD1
CDR3: CASSPIQGVAPTYGYTF
DNA: TGTGCCAGCAGCCCAATACAGGGGGTTGCACCAACTTATGGCTACACCTTC

J: TRBJ2-1
size: .
V: TRBV7-3
D: .
CDR3: CASSLLGGPRNEQFF
DNA: TGTGCCAGCAGCCTACTCGGTGGGCCGAGGAATGAGCAGTTCTTC

J: TRBJ2-1
size: .
V: TRBV18
D: .
CDR3: CASSPPGSGDVYNEQFF
DNA: TGTGCCAGCTCACCACCGGGTTCGGGAGACGTCTACAATGAGCAGTTCTTC

J: TRBJ1-2
size: few
V: TRBV6-5
D: TRBD1
CDR3: CASSYSRQGGYGYTF
DNA: TGTGCCAGCAGTTACTCGAGACAGGGCGGCTATGGCTACACCTTC

J: TRBJ2-1
size: few
V: TRBV20-1
D: TRBD2
CDR3: CSAGTSGGAENEQFF
DNA: TGCAGTGCCGGGACTAGCGGGGGGGCGGAAAATGAGCAGTTCTTC

J: TRBJ2-1
size: .
V: TRBV27
D: .
CDR3: CASSLLLPMGDEQFF
DNA: TGTGCCAGCAGTTTACTACTACCCATGGGCGATGAGCAGTTCTTC

J: TRBJ1-4
size: few
V: TRBV15
D: .
CDR3: CATSRYGTQNEKLFF
DNA: TGTGCCACCAGCAGATACGGGACACAGAATGAAAAACTGTTTTTT

J: TRBJ2-7
size: .
V: TRBV18
D: .
CDR3: CASSQSRGIYEQYF
DNA: TGTGCCAGCTCACAATCTAGGGGAATCTACGAGCAGTACTTC

J: TRBJ2-3
size: few
V: TRBV29-1
D: .
CDR3: CSVVETNTDTQYF
DNA: TGCAGCGTTGTAGAGACTAACACAGATACGCAGTATTTT

J: TRBJ1-1
size: many
V: TRBV9
D: .
CDR3: CASSPLLGTEAFF
DNA: TGTGCCAGCAGCCCCCTCCTCGGAACTGAAGCTTTCTTT

J: TRBJ2-5
size: once
V: TRBV29-1
D: TRBD1
CDR3: CSVARAGGRETQYF
DNA: TGCAGCGTTGCTAGGGCAGGGGGCCGGGAGACCCAGTACTTC

J: TRBJ2-6
size: .
V: TRBV28
D: .
CDR3: CASSLSTGWANVLTF
DNA: TGTGCCAGCAGTTTATCGACGGGCTGGGCCAACGTCCTGACTTTC

J: TRBJ2-7
size: .
V: TRBV6-2/TRBV6-3
D: TRBD1
CDR3: CASSYTGTEGDEQYF
DNA: TGTGCCAGCAGTTATACCGGGACAGAAGGGGACGAGCAGTACTTC

J: TRBJ2-1
size: few
V: TRBV6-7
D: TRBD2
CDR3: CASSYSCLRGDLPNSYNEQFF
DNA: TGTGCCAGCAGTTACTCGTGCTTGCGGGGGGACTTGCCGAACTCCTACAATGAGCAGTTCTTC

J: TRBJ1-2
size: few
V: TRBV29-1
D: TRBD1
CDR3: CSVEGTGGQHYGYTF
DNA: TGCAGCGTTGAGGGGACAGGGGGCCAACACTATGGCTACACCTTC

J: TRBJ1-1
size: .
V: TRBV7-2
D: TRBD1
CDR3: CASSFRQGIVAFF
DNA: TGTGCCAGCAGCTTCCGACAGGGAATAGTAGCTTTCTTT